A single sample is the source of the 9 T cell receptor beta chains below, sequenced in a study of regulatory T cells in long-lasting Graves disease. iRepertoire HTBI primers and Arm-PCR of CDR3 regions built TCR beta libraries. A single record per CDR3 protein comes from TCRdb applying MiXCR to the multiplex PCR reads. The sample has roughly 350,000 distinct CDR3 sequences, over 15% seen once. Specified time point: newly diagnosed GD, antithyroid drugs for less than 3 months. From RNA extracted from PBMCs, the TCR library was made. The data were also submitted as part of a second study, on T cells in Graves' hyperthyroidism and ophthalmopathy.

The specimen was peripheral blood mononuclear cells (PBMCs), collected at new diagnosis, from a patient treated with antithyroid drugs. Receptor source: a man aged 40-49 years with Graves disease.

This clonotype was recorded many times. This sequence joins TRBV12-3 or TRBV12-4 and TRBJ2-5, with D possibly being TRBD1 (6 bases). This CDR3 contains 14 residues. With 1 base removed from V and 4 bases from J, the gap between germline ends came to 10 bases. The DNA of the CDR3 is TGTGCCAGCAGTTTAGACAGGGCGGGAGAGACCCAGTACTTC. This encodes CASSLDRAGETQYF.

Only a few counts were recorded for this clonotype. The gene calls are TRBV9 and TRBJ2-1, with D uncertain. V was trimmed by 0 bases and J by 0 bases, leaving 4 bases between them. The CDR3 spans 14 residues. Germline V gene lookup returns CDR1 SGDLS and CDR2 YYNGEE. CDR3 in amino acids: CASSVVPSYNEQFF. The CDR3 region has the DNA TGTGCCAGCAGCGTAGTCCCCTCCTACAATGAGCAGTTCTTC. The whole variable domain, filled in from reference TRBV9 and TRBJ2-1, reads DSGVTQTPKHLITATGQRVTLRCSPRSGDLSVYWYQQSLDQGLQFLIQYYNGEERAKGNILERFSAQQFPDLHSELNLSSLELGDSALYFCASSVVPSYNEQFFGPGTRLTVL.

This clonotype was found a few times. The genes are TRBV2 and TRBJ2-4; TRBD2 matches at 13 bases. V was pared by 6 bases and J by 16 bases, with 9 bases of the junction left unmatched. This CDR3 region has 13 residues. CDR1 is SNHLY and CDR2 is FYNNEI in the germline V gene. CDR3 residues: CASRPGLAGASYF. Here the CDR3 DNA reads TGTGCCAGCAGGCCCGGACTAGCGGGGGCTTCATACTTC.

This clonotype was seen a few times. The gene calls are TRBV4-1 and TRBJ2-7, with D unresolved. Germline V CDR1 and CDR2: MGHRA, YSYEKL. Deletions cut 4 bases from V and 2 bases from J, with 18 bases between. The CDR3 is 16 residues long. The CDR3 region has the DNA TGCGCCAGCAGCCCCTCCTGGACGCGAACCCCCTACGAGCAGTACTTC. Its protein product is CASSPSWTRTPYEQYF.

Concerning this clonotype itself: Only one base separates this from a far larger clonotype, so it likely reflects a read error. The chain combines TRBV12-3 or TRBV12-4 with TRBJ2-7; 7 nucleotides agree with TRBD1. CDR3 length equals 13 residues. The CDR3 here is CASIQSDRAEQYF. In nucleotides, the CDR3 is TGCGCCAGCATCCAATCCGACAGGGCCGAGCAGTACTTC.

This clonotype was recorded at least ten times. The chain has TRBV28 and TRBJ1-5; 7 positions match TRBD1. The CDR3 has 14 residues. Per the germline V gene, CDR1 is MDHEN and CDR2 is SYDVKM. Losses at the gene ends were 6 bases for V and 6 bases for J; bases not matched to a gene: 8. CDR3 coding DNA: TGTGCCAGCAGCCAGACAGGGCTTTTTCAGCCCCAGCATTTT. Its protein is CASSQTGLFQPQHF.

This clonotype was seen ten or more times. The CDR3 DNA reads as TGCGCCAGCAGATCAGACCATAGCACAGATACGCAGTATTTT. Translated: CASRSDHSTDTQYF. The chain is built from TRBV5-1 and TRBJ2-3; D not resolved. The ends were cut back, 5 bases at V and 0 bases at J, with 10 bases in the middle. Germline values: CDR1 SGHRS, CDR2 YFSETQ. This CDR3 region has 14 residues.

This clonotype has ten or more counts. The chain has TRBV27 and TRBJ2-7, with 7 nucleotides matching TRBD1. There are 14 residues in the CDR3. J was trimmed by 2 bases and V by 6 bases; bases with no gene match: 7. CDR1 MNHEY and CDR2 SMNVEV come from the germline V gene (reference sequence). The CDR3: CASSMTGSAYEQYF. CDR3 nucleotides: TGTGCCAGCAGCATGACAGGGAGCGCCTACGAGCAGTACTTC.

This clonotype has just a few counts. The genes are TRBV4-3 and TRBJ1-3; D is unclear. Germline V lookup: CDR1 LGHNA, CDR2 YSLEER. The V and J ends lost 0 bases and 4 bases respectively, with 10 bases between them. The CDR3 consists of 15 residues. The CDR3 DNA reads as TGCGCCAGCAGCCAAGAAAGGGCCCCCGGAAACACCATATATTTT. As protein: CASSQERAPGNTIYF.